A single sample gave rise to the 6 T cell receptor beta chains below, sequenced in a study of blood T cell repertoires in COVID-19 (dated by TCRdb to the early 2020s). The protocol used for the library was the immunoSEQ multiplex PCR assay. TCRdb provides this immuneACCESS table in a form limited to in-frame rearrangements. Some clones are lacking; in checked studies, under half of them reflect an unresolved V gene, and why the rest are absent is not known. The sample table records 380,000 or so clones; 80% to 90% of these occur just once. Roughly 1.2% of the sample is held by the ten biggest clonotypes. Sequences were obtained from peripheral blood. The receptors originated from a man aged 40-49 years with acute or convalescent COVID-19.

The V gene is TRBV6-5, the J gene TRBJ1-2; D perhaps matches TRBD1 (5 bases). CDR1 MNHEY and CDR2 SVGAGI come from the germline V gene. There are 12 residues in the CDR3. V lost 11 bases and J 3 bases, leaving 13 bases between the germline ends. Here the CDR3 reads CALRGRDYGYTF. CDR3 in DNA: TGTGCCCTAAGGGGCAGGGACTATGGCTACACCTTC.

This sequence joins TRBV27 and TRBJ2-7; maybe TRBD1 (6 bases). V was cut by 5 bases and J by 3 bases, with 20 bases left in between. The CDR3 totals 16 residues. The germline CDR1 and CDR2 sequences are MNHEY and SMNVEV (reference sequence). The CDR3 nucleotides are TGTGCCAGCAGTCCGACAGGCGAACTGTTCCACTACGAGCAGTACTTC. It yields the protein CASSPTGELFHYEQYF.

This clone was counted a single time. This rearrangement joins TRBV21-1 to TRBJ1-2; the D call of TRBD1 is as the table states it, not checked on the DNA. TRBV21-1 is a pseudogene. CDR3 length equals 16 residues. The CDR3 loop is CASSKARNQGPYGYTF. DNA for the CDR3: TGTGCCAGCAGCAAAGCGAGAAACCAGGGGCCATATGGCTACACCTTC.

The V call is TRBV15, the J call TRBJ2-5; D perhaps matches TRBD1 (6 bases). CDR3 length: 15 amino acids. V lost 0 bases and J 3 bases, leaving 11 bases between the germline ends. From germline, CDR1 is LNHNV and CDR2 YYDKDF (reference sequence). CDR3 protein: CATSREGQGKETQYF. CDR3 nucleotide sequence: TGTGCCACCAGCAGAGAAGGCCAGGGGAAAGAGACCCAGTACTTC.

This clone appeared a single time. The chain carries TRBV7-8 and TRBJ1-1, with D maybe TRBD1 (6 bases). V was trimmed by 1 base and J by 1 base, leaving 10 bases between them. Per the germline V gene, CDR1 is SGHVS and CDR2 is FQNEAQ. CDR3 length equals 15 residues. The chain's CDR3 is CASSLGETGNTEAFF. CDR3 bases: TGTGCCAGCAGCTTAGGGGAGACAGGGAACACTGAAGCTTTCTTT.

The chain employs TRBV5-4 and TRBJ1-2, with D tentatively TRBD1 (6 bases). The ends were cut back, 4 bases at V and 5 bases at J, with 12 bases in the middle. Germline assignment: CDR1 SGHNT and CDR2 YYREEE (reference sequence). The CDR3 covers 13 residues. The chain's CDR3 is CASSRTEGYGYTF. CDR3 DNA sequence: TGTGCCAGCAGCCGGACAGAGGGTTATGGCTACACCTTC.